This TCR beta chain stems from a study of T cells in Graves' hyperthyroidism and ophthalmopathy. Study details: Peripheral blood was drawn at first diagnosis, prior to all treatment.

Newly diagnosed hyperthyroidism, duration under 2 months, in patients aged 18 to 65. The CDR3 covers 16 residues. From germline, CDR1 is SNHLY and CDR2 FYNNEI. About this clonotype: A read error may be the cause here, since a much bigger clone is one base away. The CDR3 end shows no conserved phenylalanine or tryptophan, and so a read error is likely.

TCR beta CDR3 region amplification was performed from RNA transcripts. The HTBI primer set served for first-round RT-PCR of the TCR CDR3. MiXCR, run by TCRdb on the multiplex PCR reads, gives a single entry per CDR3 protein. The sample holds about 840,000 distinct CDR3 sequences; around 38% are singletons and the top ten take 8% to 9%. The specimen sequenced was blood. The chain recombines TRBV2 with TRBJ2-5; D call uncertain. This receptor was taken from a man younger than 30 with Graves' hyperthyroidism. The CDR3 DNA is TGCGCCAGCAGCCAAGTAGATATCATCCACCGAGAGACCCAGTACCTC. This gives the protein CASSQVDIIHRETQYL.